These 30 T cell receptor beta chains share one sample of origin, sequenced in a study of blood T cell repertoires in COVID-19. Profiled with immunoSEQ multiplex PCR; TCRdb holds only in-frame clones, not every one. The sample has fewer than 95,000 clones, roughly 88% seen once. Sequenced input: peripheral blood. The receptors come from a man between 60 and 75 years old with acute or convalescent COVID-19.

This sequence joins TRBV5-1 and TRBJ2-1; TRBD2 matches 10 bases. CDR3 length: 15 residues. After removal of 1 base from V and 4 bases from J, the junction contained 2 bases not matched to a gene. Germline V gives CDR1 SGHRS, CDR2 YFSETQ. The CDR3 nucleotides read TGCGCCAGCAGCTTGAGGACTAGCGGATACAATGAGCAGTTCTTC. It translates to CASSLRTSGYNEQFF.

The V and J genes are TRBV12-5 and TRBJ2-3; D is undetermined. Germline V gene lookup returns CDR1 LGHNT and CDR2 FRNRAP. CDR3 length: 13 residues. V was pared by 5 bases and J by 4 bases, with 10 bases between. CDR3 in amino acids: CASGPLSSDTQYF. CDR3 sequence (DNA): TGTGCTAGTGGTCCCCTTAGTTCAGATACGCAGTATTTT. Complete variable domain (other parts from reference TRBV12-5 and TRBJ2-3): DARVTQTPRHKVTEMGQEVTMRCQPILGHNTVFWYRQTMMQGLELLAYFRNRAPLDDSGMPKDRFSAEMPDATLATLKIQPSEPRDSAVYFCASGPLSSDTQYFGPGTRLTVL.

The V gene is TRBV25-1, the J gene TRBJ2-2; the match to TRBD2 covers 10 bases. The trim removed 8 bases at V and 3 bases at J, leaving 12 bases unmatched. The CDR3 runs 17 residues. Germline CDR1 reads MGHDK; CDR2 reads SYGVNS. In DNA form, the CDR3 reads TGTGCCAGCTCAGAGTGGGTAGCGGGGGGTTACACCGGGGAGCTGTTTTTT. Translating it yields CASSEWVAGGYTGELFF.

This chain joins TRBV5-4 and TRBJ1-2, with D maybe TRBD1 (6 bases). Trimming took 0 bases from V and 7 from J, leaving 16 bases between them. In germline, CDR1 is SGHNT, CDR2 YYREEE (reference sequence). This CDR3 spans 15 amino acids. In DNA, the CDR3 is TGTGCCAGCAGCTTGGACAGGGCAGAAGGCCGTGGCTACACCTTC. Its translation: CASSLDRAEGRGYTF.

The gene calls are TRBV27 and TRBJ2-7, with D perhaps TRBD1 (6 bases). This CDR3 has 13 residues. The germline V gene has CDR1 MNHEY and CDR2 SMNVEV (reference sequence). V lost 2 bases and J 1 base, leaving 6 bases between the germline ends. The CDR3 protein is CASSLTGSYEQYF. DNA for the CDR3: TGTGCCAGCAGTTTAACAGGGTCCTACGAGCAGTACTTC.

V is TRBV19 and J is TRBJ1-6, with TRBD1 matching 7 bases. The CDR3 consists of 14 residues. With 4 bases clipped from V and 7 bases from J, the junction kept 4 bases outside the gene matches. CDR1 and CDR2 from the germline V gene are LNHDA and SQIVND (reference sequence). This CDR3 is CASSNRGLNSPLHF. In nucleotides, the CDR3 is TGTGCCAGTAGTAATAGGGGGCTGAATTCACCCCTCCACTTT. The variable domain in full, completed from reference TRBV19 and TRBJ1-6, reads DGGITQSPKYLFRKEGQNVTLSCEQNLNHDAMYWYRQDPGQGLRLIYYSQIVNDFQKGDIAEGYSVSREKKESFPLTVTSAQKNPTAFYLCASSNRGLNSPLHFGNGTRLTVT.

The chain is built from TRBV28 and TRBJ2-3; D ambiguous. This CDR3 comprises 13 residues. Germline assignment: CDR1 MDHEN and CDR2 SYDVKM. V was clipped by 5 bases and J by 6 bases, with 12 bases between them. In nucleotides, the CDR3 is TGTGCCAGCAGTCTAGGTGGTTTGGATACGCAGTATTTT. It translates to CASSLGGLDTQYF. Combining the CDR3 with reference TRBV28 and TRBJ2-3 gives the whole variable domain DVKVTQSSRYLVKRTGEKVFLECVQDMDHENMFWYRQDPGLGLRLIYFSYDVKMKEKGDIPEGYSVSREKKERFSLILESASTNQTSMYLCASSLGGLDTQYFGPGTRLTVL.

This clone was picked up one time. The chain joins TRBV7-3 to TRBJ2-1; no reliable D call. The V end lost 5 bases, the J end lost 0 bases, and 11 bases lay between the germline ends. Germline values: CDR1 SGHTA, CDR2 FQGTGA. This CDR3 is 15 amino acids long. The CDR3: CASSQARSSYNEQFF. In DNA, the CDR3 is TGTGCCAGCAGCCAGGCCCGTAGCTCCTACAATGAGCAGTTCTTC.

The rearrangement joins TRBV6-1 to TRBJ2-2; TRBD2 might be the D (6 bases). The CDR3 runs to 15 residues. V gave up 3 bases and J gave up 7 bases, with 15 bases separating them. Germline V gene lookup returns CDR1 MNHNS and CDR2 SASEGT. The CDR3 sequence: CASSERRGPSGELFF. CDR3 sequence (DNA): TGTGCCAGCAGTGAGAGGCGGGGCCCAAGCGGGGAGCTGTTTTTT.

The chain recombines TRBV19 with TRBJ2-1, with a possible D match to TRBD1 (6 bases). The CDR3 has 15 residues. CDR1 and CDR2 (germline): LNHDA, SQIVND (reference sequence). The V gene lost 4 bases and the J gene lost 6 bases, with 16 bases spanning the gap. The CDR3 DNA is TGTGCCAGTAGTACTGCCGGGACACCCCGCAATGAGCAGTTCTTC. Encoded protein: CASSTAGTPRNEQFF.

This chain connects TRBV5-1 to TRBJ1-1, with 7 bases that match TRBD1. Germline values: CDR1 SGHRS, CDR2 YFSETQ. This CDR3 spans 16 amino acids. Unmatched junction bases numbered 11, after V lost 2 bases and J lost 4 bases. The CDR3 nucleotides read TGCGCCAGCAGCTTATTGCCGACAGGGCCTAGCACTGAAGCTTTCTTT. It is translated as CASSLLPTGPSTEAFF.

This sequence joins TRBV2 and TRBJ1-1; possibly TRBD1 for D (5 bases). Germline V CDR1 and CDR2: SNHLY, FYNNEI. Trimming removed 6 bases at V and 7 bases at J, with 15 bases between. CDR3 length: 13 amino acids. Here the CDR3 reads CASSPSGGGEAFF. As DNA, the CDR3 is TGTGCCAGCAGCCCCAGTGGGGGGGGTGAAGCTTTCTTT.

The genes are TRBV2 and TRBJ2-4, with 9 positions matching TRBD2. The CDR3 sequence is 16 residues long. The germline V gene has CDR1 SNHLY and CDR2 FYNNEI. The trim removed 2 bases at V and 8 bases at J, leaving 10 bases unmatched. CDR3 nucleotide sequence: TGTGCCAGCAGTGAATCCGTACTAGCGGGCGGGGACATTCAGTACTTC. Its translation is CASSESVLAGGDIQYF.

The chain has TRBV5-1 and TRBJ2-7; TRBD2 matches 9 bases. CDR3 length: 15 amino acids. V trimming: 0 bases; J trimming: 2 bases; junction bases outside the gene matches: 3. Per germline, CDR1 SGHRS and CDR2 YFSETQ. The CDR3 region is CASSLEAGGPYEQYF. In nucleotides, the CDR3 is TGCGCCAGCAGCTTGGAGGCGGGAGGGCCCTACGAGCAGTACTTC.

This chain joins TRBV9 and TRBJ1-3, with D maybe TRBD1 (6 bases). V was clipped by 0 bases and J by 8 bases, with 15 bases between them. Germline V gene sequence: CDR1 SGDLS, CDR2 YYNGEE. The CDR3 loop spans 15 amino acids. The CDR3 is CASSVESGALDTIYF. The CDR3 DNA is TGTGCCAGCAGCGTAGAGTCAGGGGCACTTGACACCATATATTTT.

This rearrangement joins TRBV15 to TRBJ2-7; possibly TRBD2 for D (6 bases). Trimming cost V 4 bases and J 0 bases, with 10 bases left between them. Per germline, CDR1 LNHNV and CDR2 YYDKDF (reference sequence). The CDR3 has 14 amino acids. Here the CDR3 reads CATSMGGTSYEQYF. Here the CDR3 DNA reads TGTGCCACCAGCATGGGGGGTACCTCCTACGAGCAGTACTTC.

The chain combines TRBV27 with TRBJ2-7, with D possibly matching TRBD2 (5 bases). The CDR3 is 13 residues long. V lost 8 bases and J lost 2, with 13 bases in between. CDR1 is MNHEY, CDR2 SMNVEV, per germline (reference sequence). The CDR3 nucleotides are TGTGCCAGCCTTTCCGCCGGGACCTACGAGCAGTACTTC. It is translated as CASLSAGTYEQYF.

The gene calls are TRBV2 and TRBJ2-2; possible D gene TRBD2, 7 bases. Trimming pared 5 bases from V and 7 bases from J, leaving 11 bases between. This CDR3 has 13 residues. Germline CDR1 reads SNHLY; CDR2 reads FYNNEI. The chain's CDR3 is CASSNREGGELFF. DNA for the CDR3: TGTGCCAGCAGTAACAGGGAGGGCGGGGAGCTGTTTTTT.

The chain joins TRBV7-9 to TRBJ2-7, with 16 bases fitting TRBD2. After removal of 5 bases from V and 4 bases from J, the junction contained 11 bases not matched to a gene. The CDR3 is 18 residues long. Germline V gives CDR1 SEHNR, CDR2 FQNEAQ (reference sequence). The CDR3 loop reads CASSPGTSGRGRAYEQYF. Here the CDR3 DNA reads TGTGCCAGCAGCCCCGGGACTAGCGGGAGGGGTCGGGCTTACGAGCAGTACTTC.

V and J are TRBV24-1 and TRBJ2-2; D uncertain. Trimming took off 10 bases at V and 1 base at J, with 6 bases between the two ends. Germline CDR1 KGHDR, CDR2 SFDVKD. The CDR3 sequence is 12 residues long. CDR3 in amino acids: CATTQNTGELFF. The CDR3 DNA is TGTGCCACAACACAGAACACCGGGGAGCTGTTTTTT.

V and J are TRBV5-1 and TRBJ2-1; TRBD2 aligns across 7 bases. This CDR3 spans 15 amino acids. Germline V gene sequence: CDR1 SGHRS, CDR2 YFSETQ. The V and J ends lost 4 bases and 4 bases, in that order; junction bases with no gene match: 8. The CDR3 region has the DNA TGCGCCAGCAGCCTCAGCGGGGCCTTTTACAATGAGCAGTTCTTC. This encodes CASSLSGAFYNEQFF.

The chain employs TRBV10-3 and TRBJ2-5; TRBD2 might be the D (5 bases). The CDR3 covers 13 residues. Germline lookup yields CDR1 ENHRY and CDR2 SYGVKD. V gave up 4 bases and J gave up 2 bases, with 8 bases separating them. CDR3 nucleotides: TGTGCCATCAGTGTAACGGGACAAGAGACCCAGTACTTC. Amino acid sequence: CAISVTGQETQYF.

This clone appeared once. The chain couples TRBV6-5 to TRBJ2-5; 13 nucleotides align to TRBD2. Germline values: CDR1 MNHEY, CDR2 SVGAGI. The CDR3 contains 14 residues. The trim removed 7 bases at V and 5 bases at J, leaving 4 bases unmatched. In DNA form, the CDR3 reads TGTGCCAGCACGACTAGCGGGGGGTCTGAGACCCAGTACTTC. Its translation is CASTTSGGSETQYF.

The chain combines TRBV30 with TRBJ1-3; no definite D call. This CDR3 region has 12 residues. CDR1 and CDR2 from the germline V gene are GTSNPN and SVGIG (reference sequence). V gave up 3 bases and J gave up 4 bases, with 7 bases separating them. The CDR3 reads CAWRFTGNTIYF. The DNA of the CDR3 is TGTGCCTGGAGGTTTACAGGAAACACCATATATTTT.

This clone was seen once. The chain employs TRBV9 and TRBJ2-3; 7 bases map to TRBD1. The CDR3 extends over 16 amino acids. The V gene end was trimmed by 3 bases and the J gene end by 3 bases; junction bases not matched to a gene: 10. Germline CDR1 reads SGDLS; CDR2 reads YYNGEE. Here the CDR3 reads CASSGWDRGRTDTQYF. The CDR3 bases are TGTGCCAGCAGCGGGTGGGACAGAGGCCGAACAGATACGCAGTATTTT.

The V gene is TRBV6-5, the J gene TRBJ2-2, with 7 bases that match TRBD2. V was pared by 4 bases and J by 1 base, with 6 bases of the junction left unmatched. This CDR3 has 16 residues. Germline CDR1 is MNHEY and CDR2 is SVGAGI. The CDR3 is CASSFGTTGNTGELFF. In nucleotides, the CDR3 is TGTGCCAGCAGTTTCGGGACTACCGGGAACACCGGGGAGCTGTTTTTT.

The count of this clone is one. J is TRBJ2-5 and V is TRBV6-5; possible D gene TRBD1, 6 bases. The CDR3 has 14 residues. V dropped 2 bases and J dropped 2 bases, with 9 bases sitting between them. CDR1 is MNHEY and CDR2 is SVGAGI in the germline V gene. CDR3 nucleotides: TGTGCCAGCAGTTACGGGGGCAAACAAGAGACCCAGTACTTC. Protein sequence: CASSYGGKQETQYF.

This chain joins TRBV18 and TRBJ2-7; 7 positions agree with TRBD1. The CDR3 runs to 17 residues. From germline, CDR1 is KGHSH and CDR2 LQKENI. J lost 0 bases, V lost 2 bases, and 10 bases had no gene match. The CDR3 spells CASSPERLGQISYEQYF. CDR3 coding DNA: TGTGCCAGCTCACCAGAAAGACTGGGACAGATCTCCTACGAGCAGTACTTC.

This clone was observed a few times. V usage is TRBV19 and J usage is TRBJ2-1; tentatively, D is TRBD1 (5 bases). CDR1 is LNHDA and CDR2 is SQIVND in the germline V gene (reference sequence). This CDR3 contains 15 residues. V lost 3 bases and J 5 bases, leaving 14 bases between the germline ends. CDR3 protein: CASSISSGAHNEQFF. CDR3 DNA sequence: TGTGCCAGTAGTATTAGTAGTGGGGCACACAATGAGCAGTTCTTC.

The chain employs TRBV29-1 and TRBJ2-3; 8 positions agree with TRBD2. Germline V lookup: CDR1 SQVTM, CDR2 ANQGSEA. The CDR3 has 14 amino acids. V shed 4 bases and J 0 bases; nucleotides not matched to a gene: 3. CDR3 in DNA: TGCAGCGTTGGTACTAGCGGTAGCACAGATACGCAGTATTTT. Translating gives CSVGTSGSTDTQYF.